This TCR beta chain was identified in a study of blood T cell repertoires in COVID-19. Here immunoSEQ multiplex PCR was the method, and the copy in TCRdb shows in-frame clones only, minus some. The table shows 150,000 or so clones, with 85% to 90% occurring only once. Germline V CDR1 and CDR2: LGHNA, YSLEER. Trimming left V 1 base short and J 3 bases short, with 10 bases between. The CDR3 length is 14 residues. Sequencing was done on a sample of peripheral blood. The rearrangement uses TRBV4-3 and TRBJ2-7; no firm D call. This clonotype was sampled from a man aged 18 to 30 with COVID-19, enrolled during active disease. This CDR3 reads CASSQGSRNYEQYF. CDR3 nucleotides: TGCGCCAGCAGCCAAGGGTCTAGGAACTACGAGCAGTACTTC.